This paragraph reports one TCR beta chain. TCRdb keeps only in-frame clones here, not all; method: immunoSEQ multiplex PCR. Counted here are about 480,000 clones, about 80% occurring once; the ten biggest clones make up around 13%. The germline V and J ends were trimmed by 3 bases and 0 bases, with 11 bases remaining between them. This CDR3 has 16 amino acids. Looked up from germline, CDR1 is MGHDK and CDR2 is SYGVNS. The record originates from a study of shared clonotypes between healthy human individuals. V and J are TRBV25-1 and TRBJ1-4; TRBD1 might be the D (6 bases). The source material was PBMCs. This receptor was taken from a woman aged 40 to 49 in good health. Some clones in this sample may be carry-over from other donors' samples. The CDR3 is CASSEWTAATNEKLFF. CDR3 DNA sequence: TGTGCCAGCAGTGAGTGGACAGCTGCAACTAATGAAAAACTGTTTTTT.